The 20 T cell receptor beta chains listed next were all sequenced from one sample in a study of T cell repertoires in cytomegalovirus infection. Antigen specificity for these receptors is unknown. TCRdb redid the calling of the reads with MiXCR, one entry per CDR3 protein. The sample lists 640,000 or so distinct CDR3 sequences; around 31% were seen once. The sample here was cultured PBMCs, taken from culture after CMV antigen stimulation. The receptors come from a human donor in good health (CMV status not recorded). Some clones in this sample may be carry-over from other donors' samples.

This clonotype was recorded at least ten times. The V call is TRBV7-6, the J call TRBJ2-5; TRBD2 might be the D (6 bases). The CDR3 is 13 amino acids. Trimming removed 8 bases from V and 1 base from J, with 11 bases in between. Looked up from germline, CDR1 is SGHVS and CDR2 is FNYEAQ. DNA of the CDR3: TGTGCCAGCTCTGGCGGGGTCCAAGAGACCCAGTACTTC. This sequence encodes CASSGGVQETQYF.

Only a few counts were recorded for this clonotype. The chain combines TRBV20-1 with TRBJ2-3; 7 nucleotides line up with TRBD2. The V and J ends lost 4 bases and 5 bases, in that order; junction bases with no gene match: 6. Germline values: CDR1 DFQATT, CDR2 SNEGSKA (reference sequence). This CDR3 has 13 amino acids. CDR3 sequence: CSAMASGRDTQYF. Here the CDR3 DNA reads TGCAGTGCTATGGCTAGCGGTAGAGATACGCAGTATTTT.

The genes are TRBV28 and TRBJ1-3, with D unclear. The CDR3 totals 14 residues. Germline CDR1 and CDR2: MDHEN and SYDVKM. V gave up 7 bases and J gave up 9 bases, with 19 bases separating them. CDR3 region: CASNSLGPAFTIYF. The CDR3 region has the DNA TGTGCCAGCAACAGCCTAGGCCCCGCCTTCACCATATATTTT.

The J gene is TRBJ2-1, the V gene TRBV12-3 or TRBV12-4; 13 bases are a match to TRBD2. J gave up 6 bases and V 6 bases, and 5 bases lay outside the gene matches. There are 15 residues in the CDR3. The CDR3 nucleotides are TGTGCCAGCAGACTAGCGGGAGGGCCGGGCAATGAGCAGTTCTTC. Translating gives CASRLAGGPGNEQFF.

The chain uses TRBV14 and TRBJ2-1; D gene ambiguous. The CDR3 length is 15 residues. Germline V gene data show CDR1 as SGHDN and CDR2 as FVKESK. The V and J ends lost 3 bases and 2 bases respectively, with 11 bases between them. The CDR3 spells CASSHSSWAYNEQFF. CDR3 nucleotides: TGTGCCAGCAGCCACTCCAGTTGGGCCTACAATGAGCAGTTCTTC. Full variable domain (rest looked up from reference TRBV14 and TRBJ2-1): EAGVTQFPSHSVIEKGQTVTLRCDPISGHDNLYWYRRVMGKEIKFLLHFVKESKQDESGMPNNRFLAERTGGTYSTLKVQPAELEDSGVYFCASSHSSWAYNEQFFGPGTRLTVL.

At least ten counts were recorded for this clonotype. This chain connects TRBV7-2 to TRBJ1-5, with D maybe TRBD1 (5 bases). CDR1 is SGHTA and CDR2 is FQGNSA in the germline V gene. The CDR3 has 14 amino acids. Trimming stripped 3 bases from V and 5 bases from J, with 11 bases between. This chain's CDR3 is CASSFSLGDQPQHF. As DNA, the CDR3 is TGTGCCAGCAGCTTTTCTCTAGGGGATCAGCCCCAGCATTTT.

This clonotype was detected only a few times. The chain links TRBV6-1 to TRBJ2-3; 13 bases align to TRBD2. V was clipped by 4 bases and J by 2 bases; unmatched bases: 3. Germline assignment: CDR1 MNHNS and CDR2 SASEGT. The CDR3 loop spans 16 amino acids. The CDR3 sequence: CASSVTSGGATDTQYF. CDR3 nucleotide sequence: TGTGCCAGCAGTGTTACTAGCGGGGGGGCCACAGATACGCAGTATTTT.

This clonotype came up many times. The chain links TRBV12-3 or TRBV12-4 to TRBJ1-3; D call uncertain. There are 13 residues in the CDR3. V lost 6 bases to trimming and J lost 1 base, with 7 bases between them. This chain's CDR3 is CASRQASGNTIYF. The CDR3 bases are TGTGCCAGCAGGCAGGCATCTGGAAACACCATATATTTT.

This clonotype was seen at least ten times. V usage is TRBV7-2 and J usage is TRBJ1-2, with 8 nucleotides matching TRBD1. Germline-derived CDR1 and CDR2 are SGHTA and FQGNSA. The V and J ends lost 6 bases and 8 bases, in that order; junction bases with no gene match: 8. This CDR3 contains 13 residues. DNA of the CDR3: TGTGCCAGCAGTTTGACAGGGGCGGGAGGCTACACCTTC. Protein product: CASSLTGAGGYTF.

In this sample, this clonotype turned up a few times. This chain joins TRBV7-2 and TRBJ2-7; 9 bases line up with TRBD2. The CDR3 has 16 amino acids. The germline V gene encodes CDR1 SGHTA and CDR2 FQGNSA. V was pared by 1 base and J by 2 bases, with 6 bases of the junction left unmatched. In nucleotides, the CDR3 is TGTGCCAGCAGCTTAGTGGCGGGGGGGAGCCCCTACGAGCAGTACTTC. Translation gives CASSLVAGGSPYEQYF.

The DNA of the CDR3 is TGTGCCAGCAGCTTGGCCGGGACAGGGTTCAACACCATATATTTT. It specifies CASSLAGTGFNTIYF. V and J are TRBV5-4 and TRBJ1-3; 9 bases are shared with TRBD1. Losses at the gene ends were 0 bases for V and 7 bases for J; bases not matched to a gene: 5. Germline CDR1 and CDR2: SGHNT and YYREEE (reference sequence). The CDR3 runs to 15 residues.

There are a few counts of this clonotype. The chain combines TRBV12-3 or TRBV12-4 with TRBJ1-1, with D unclear. Trimming shortened V by 5 bases and J by 0 bases, and 10 bases separated the two germline ends. The CDR3 is 14 residues long. The CDR3 coding sequence is TGTGCCAGCAGTCCCCTCGGGCTGAACACTGAAGCTTTCTTT. This encodes CASSPLGLNTEAFF.

V usage is TRBV6-2 or TRBV6-3 and J usage is TRBJ2-7; D gene unclear. Trimming stripped 2 bases from V and 6 bases from J, with 8 bases between. The CDR3 runs to 12 residues. The germline V gene encodes CDR1 MNHEY and CDR2 SVGEGT. As DNA, the CDR3 is TGTGCCAGCAGTTACCCCCCGGTCGAGCAGTACTTC. It is translated as CASSYPPVEQYF.

The table lists this clonotype with a few counts. This chain uses TRBV25-1 with TRBJ2-7, with 8 nucleotides matching TRBD1. This CDR3 is 15 amino acids long. Trimming took 2 bases from V and 6 from J; bases not matched to a gene: 9. Looked up from germline, CDR1 is MGHDK and CDR2 is SYGVNS. CDR3 DNA: TGTGCCAGCAGTGAAGAGGGGACAGGAGGTCGCGAGCAGTACTTC. Translation: CASSEEGTGGREQYF.

This clonotype was found a few times. The V gene is TRBV6-5, the J gene TRBJ2-3; D may be TRBD2 (6 bases). This CDR3 spans 15 amino acids. Deletions cut 4 bases from V and 1 base from J, with 12 bases between. CDR1 MNHEY and CDR2 SVGAGI come from the germline V gene. CDR3 bases: TGTGCCAGCAGTTCGACTAGTTGGGGCACAGATACGCAGTATTTT. This translates into CASSSTSWGTDTQYF.

Concerning this clonotype itself: This may stem from a read error, because a much larger clone lies one nucleotide away. V usage is TRBV7-2 and J usage is TRBJ2-2; a weak D match, TRBD2 (5 bases). This CDR3 is 15 amino acids long. Germline V CDR1 and CDR2: SGHTA, FQGNSA. DNA of the CDR3: TGTGCCAGCAGCTTAGTGACTCCTAACACCGGGGAGCTGTCTTTT. Residues: CASSLVTPNTGELSF.

This clonotype was seen ten or more times. The V call is TRBV7-2, the J call TRBJ1-3, with unresolved D. The CDR3 runs 13 residues. With 2 bases removed from V and 4 bases from J, the gap between germline ends came to 6 bases. The germline gives CDR1 SGHTA, CDR2 FQGNSA. The CDR3 DNA follows: TGTGCCAGCAGCTTACGTATGGGAAACACCATATATTTT. This gives the protein CASSLRMGNTIYF.

In its sample, this clonotype was seen many times. The rearrangement uses TRBV7-2 and TRBJ1-5; TRBD1 agrees at 7 bases. Germline trimming cut 6 bases from V and 1 base from J; bases unmatched to any gene: 6. This CDR3 comprises 15 residues. Germline values: CDR1 SGHTA, CDR2 FQGNSA. CDR3 loop: CASREQGTSNQPQHF. The CDR3 DNA sequence: TGTGCCAGCAGGGAACAGGGGACCAGCAATCAGCCCCAGCATTTT.

The table lists this clonotype with a few counts. The chain employs TRBV6-1 and TRBJ2-3; unclear D gene. Germline lookup yields CDR1 MNHNS and CDR2 SASEGT. CDR3 size: 13 residues. V lost 3 bases and J 2 bases, leaving 6 bases between the germline ends. CDR3 amino acids: CASSDSYTDTQYF. DNA for the CDR3: TGTGCCAGCAGTGACTCCTACACAGATACGCAGTATTTT.

At least ten counts were recorded for this clonotype. The chain combines TRBV7-2 with TRBJ2-3; a possible D gene is TRBD1 (6 bases). Trimming removed 4 bases at V and 4 bases at J, with 9 bases between. The CDR3 consists of 13 residues. Germline CDR1 is SGHTA and CDR2 is FQGNSA. Here the CDR3 reads CASSWGPADTQYF. CDR3 nucleotide sequence: TGTGCCAGCAGCTGGGGGCCAGCAGATACGCAGTATTTT.